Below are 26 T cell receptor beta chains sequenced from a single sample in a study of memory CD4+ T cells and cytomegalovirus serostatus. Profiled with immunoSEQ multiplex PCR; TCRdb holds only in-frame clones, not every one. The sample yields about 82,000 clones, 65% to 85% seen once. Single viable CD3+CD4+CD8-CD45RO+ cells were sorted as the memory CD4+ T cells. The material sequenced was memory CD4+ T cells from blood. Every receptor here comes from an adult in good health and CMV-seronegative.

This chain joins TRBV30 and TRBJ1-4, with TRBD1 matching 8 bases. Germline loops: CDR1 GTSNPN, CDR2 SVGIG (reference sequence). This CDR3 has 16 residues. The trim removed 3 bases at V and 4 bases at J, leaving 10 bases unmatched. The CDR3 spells CAWRGKTGGSNEKLFF. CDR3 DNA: TGTGCCTGGAGAGGGAAAACAGGGGGTAGTAATGAAAAACTGTTTTTT.

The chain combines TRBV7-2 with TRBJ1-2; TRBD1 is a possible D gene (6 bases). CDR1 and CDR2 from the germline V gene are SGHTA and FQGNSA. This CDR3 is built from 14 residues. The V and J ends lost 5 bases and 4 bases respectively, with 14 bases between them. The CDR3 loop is CASSTGPDGYGYTF. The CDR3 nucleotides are TGTGCCAGCAGCACAGGGCCTGACGGCTATGGCTACACCTTC. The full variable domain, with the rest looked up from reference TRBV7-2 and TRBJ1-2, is GAGVSQSPSNKVTEKGKDVELRCDPISGHTALYWYRQSLGQGLEFLIYFQGNSAPDKSGLPSDRFSAERTGGSVSTLTIQRTQQEDSAVYLCASSTGPDGYGYTFGSGTRLTVV.

In DNA, the CDR3 is TGCAGCGTTCTTGACAGGGGCTTTGAAGCTTTCTTT. It codes for CSVLDRGFEAFF. The chain is built from TRBV29-1 and TRBJ1-1; TRBD1 matches 8 bases. There are 12 residues in the CDR3. V gave up 5 bases and J gave up 7 bases; unmatched junction bases: 6. Germline V gene data show CDR1 as SQVTM and CDR2 as ANQGSEA.

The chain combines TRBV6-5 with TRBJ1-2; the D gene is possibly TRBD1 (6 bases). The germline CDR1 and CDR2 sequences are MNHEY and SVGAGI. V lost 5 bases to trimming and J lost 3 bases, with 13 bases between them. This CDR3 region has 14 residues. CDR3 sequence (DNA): TGTGCCAGCAGTCGACAGGCAAAGGACTATGGCTACACCTTC. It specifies CASSRQAKDYGYTF.

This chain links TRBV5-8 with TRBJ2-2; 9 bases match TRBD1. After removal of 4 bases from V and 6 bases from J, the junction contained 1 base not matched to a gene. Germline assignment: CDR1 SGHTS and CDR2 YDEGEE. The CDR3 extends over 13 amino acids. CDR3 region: CASSRTGAGELFF. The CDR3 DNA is TGTGCCAGCAGCAGGACAGGGGCCGGGGAGCTGTTTTTT. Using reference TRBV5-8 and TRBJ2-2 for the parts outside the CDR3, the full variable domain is EAGVTQSPTHLIKTRGQQATLRCSPISGHTSVYWYQQALGLGLQFLLWYDEGEERNRGNFPPRFSGRQFPNYSSELNVNALELEDSALYLCASSRTGAGELFFGEGSRLTVL.

CDR3 sequence (DNA): TGTGCCAGCAGTTACTCGATACAGGCTGGAAACACCATATATTTT. Translating it yields CASSYSIQAGNTIYF. V gene TRBV6-6 combines with J gene TRBJ1-3, with D tentatively TRBD1 (5 bases). This CDR3 comprises 15 residues. With 0 bases removed from V and 2 bases from J, the gap between germline ends came to 8 bases. CDR1 is MNHNY, CDR2 SVGAGI, per germline (reference sequence).

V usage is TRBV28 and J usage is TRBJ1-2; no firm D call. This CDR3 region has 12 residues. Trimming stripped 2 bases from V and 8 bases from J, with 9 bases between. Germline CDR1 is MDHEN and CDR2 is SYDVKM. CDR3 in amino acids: CASSLGLRGYTF. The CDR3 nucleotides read TGTGCCAGCAGTTTAGGGTTGAGAGGCTACACCTTC.

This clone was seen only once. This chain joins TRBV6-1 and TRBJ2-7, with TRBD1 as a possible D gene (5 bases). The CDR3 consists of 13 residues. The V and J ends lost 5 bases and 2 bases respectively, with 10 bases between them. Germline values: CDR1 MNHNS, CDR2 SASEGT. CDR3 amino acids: CASSTLGPYEQYF. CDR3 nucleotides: TGTGCCAGCAGTACCCTGGGGCCCTACGAGCAGTACTTC.

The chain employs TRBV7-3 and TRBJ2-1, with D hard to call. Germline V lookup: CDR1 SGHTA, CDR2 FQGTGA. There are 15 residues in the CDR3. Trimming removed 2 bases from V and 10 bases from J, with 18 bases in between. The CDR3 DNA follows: TGTGCCAGCAGCTTATTCGGCCGTCTCAGTAGCGAGCAGTTCTTC. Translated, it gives CASSLFGRLSSEQFF.

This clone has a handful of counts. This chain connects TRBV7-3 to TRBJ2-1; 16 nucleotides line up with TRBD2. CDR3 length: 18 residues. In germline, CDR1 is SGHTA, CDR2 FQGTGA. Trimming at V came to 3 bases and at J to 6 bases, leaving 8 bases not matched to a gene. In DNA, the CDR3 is TGTGCCAGCAGCTTCGGCGGGACTAGCGGGGGGGTTACCAATGAGCAGTTCTTC. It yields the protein CASSFGGTSGGVTNEQFF.

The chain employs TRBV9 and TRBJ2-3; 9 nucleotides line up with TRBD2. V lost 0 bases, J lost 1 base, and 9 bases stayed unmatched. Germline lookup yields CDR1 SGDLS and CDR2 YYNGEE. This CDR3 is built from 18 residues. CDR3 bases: TGTGCCAGCAGCGTAGTGGGGCGGGGGGGCTGGGGCACAGATACGCAGTATTTT. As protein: CASSVVGRGGWGTDTQYF.

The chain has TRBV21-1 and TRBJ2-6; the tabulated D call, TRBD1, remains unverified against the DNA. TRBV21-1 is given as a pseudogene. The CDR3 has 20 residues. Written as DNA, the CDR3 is TGTGCCAGCAGAGCACACGGGACAGTCCTCTTTAGCTCTGGGGCCAACGTCCTGACTTTC. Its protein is CASRAHGTVLFSSGANVLTF.

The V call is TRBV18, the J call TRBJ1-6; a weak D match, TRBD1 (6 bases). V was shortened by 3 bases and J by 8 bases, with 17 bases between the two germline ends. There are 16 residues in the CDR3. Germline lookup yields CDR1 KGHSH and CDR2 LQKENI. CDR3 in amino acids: CASSPATGNADSPLHF. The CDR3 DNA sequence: TGTGCCAGCTCACCCGCAACAGGGAACGCGGATTCACCCCTCCACTTT. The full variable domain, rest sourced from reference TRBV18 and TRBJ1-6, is NAGVMQNPRHLVRRRGQEARLRCSPMKGHSHVYWYRQLPEEGLKFMVYLQKENIIDESGMPKERFSAEFPKEGPSILRIQQVVRGDSAAYFCASSPATGNADSPLHFGNGTRLTVT.

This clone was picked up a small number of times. The DNA for the CDR3 is TGTGCCATCAGCCCCGTATTGATGTGGGAGAACACTGAAGCTTTCTTT. Translated, it gives CAISPVLMWENTEAFF. The gene calls are TRBV10-3 and TRBJ1-1; D remains ambiguous. The CDR3 is 16 residues long. Germline CDR1 reads ENHRY; CDR2 reads SYGVKD. Trimming removed 6 bases at V and 1 base at J, with 18 bases between.

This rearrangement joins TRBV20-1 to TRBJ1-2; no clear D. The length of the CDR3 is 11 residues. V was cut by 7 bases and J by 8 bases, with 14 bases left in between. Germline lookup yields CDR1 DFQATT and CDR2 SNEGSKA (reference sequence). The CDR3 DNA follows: TGCAGTGGGAGGAGAGAGGGAGGCTACACCTTC. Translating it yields CSGRREGGYTF.

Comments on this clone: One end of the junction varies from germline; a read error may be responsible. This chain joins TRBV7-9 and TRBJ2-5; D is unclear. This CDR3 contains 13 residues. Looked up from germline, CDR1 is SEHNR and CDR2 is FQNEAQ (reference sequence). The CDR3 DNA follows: TGCGCCAGCAGCCAGGACCTTAAGGAGACCCAGTACTTC. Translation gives CASSQDLKETQYF.

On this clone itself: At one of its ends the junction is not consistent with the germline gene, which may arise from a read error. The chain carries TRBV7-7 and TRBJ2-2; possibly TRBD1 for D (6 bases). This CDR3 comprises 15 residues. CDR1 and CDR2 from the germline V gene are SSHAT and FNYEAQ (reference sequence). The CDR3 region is CASSFRTDNTGELFF. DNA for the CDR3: TGTGCTAGCAGCTTTCGGACAGATAACACCGGGGAGCTGTTTTTT.

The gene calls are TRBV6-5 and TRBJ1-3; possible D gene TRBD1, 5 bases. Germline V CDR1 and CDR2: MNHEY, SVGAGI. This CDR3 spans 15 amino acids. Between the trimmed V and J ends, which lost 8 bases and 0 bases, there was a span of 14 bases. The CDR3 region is CASVGTVFSGNTIYF. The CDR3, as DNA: TGTGCCAGCGTCGGGACGGTATTCTCTGGAAACACCATATATTTT.

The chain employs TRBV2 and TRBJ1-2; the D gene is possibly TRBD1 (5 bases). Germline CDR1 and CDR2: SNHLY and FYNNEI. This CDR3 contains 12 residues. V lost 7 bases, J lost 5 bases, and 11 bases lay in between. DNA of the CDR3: TGTGCCAGCAAACAGGAGACATATGGCTACACCTTC. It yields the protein CASKQETYGYTF.

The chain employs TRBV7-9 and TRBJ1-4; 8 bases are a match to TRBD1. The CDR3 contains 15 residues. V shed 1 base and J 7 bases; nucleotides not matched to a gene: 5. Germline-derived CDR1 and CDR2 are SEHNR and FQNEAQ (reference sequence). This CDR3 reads CASSLESGTGEKLFF. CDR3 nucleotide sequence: TGTGCCAGCAGCTTAGAATCCGGGACAGGTGAAAAACTGTTTTTT.

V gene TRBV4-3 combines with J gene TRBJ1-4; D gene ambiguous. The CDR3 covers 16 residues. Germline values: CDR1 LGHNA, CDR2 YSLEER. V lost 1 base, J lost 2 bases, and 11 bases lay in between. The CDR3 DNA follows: TGCGCCAGCAGCCAAGCTCGGAGGCAGACTAATGAAAAACTGTTTTTT. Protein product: CASSQARRQTNEKLFF.

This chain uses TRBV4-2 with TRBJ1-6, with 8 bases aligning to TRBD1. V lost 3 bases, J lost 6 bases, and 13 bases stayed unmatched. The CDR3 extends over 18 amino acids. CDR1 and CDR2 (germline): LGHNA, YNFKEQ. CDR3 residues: CASSQDTRQGFSNSPLHF. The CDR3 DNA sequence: TGTGCCAGCAGCCAGGATACCAGACAGGGGTTCTCTAATTCACCCCTCCACTTT.

The chain's CDR3 is CASSEAGANTEAFF. The CDR3 DNA reads as TGTGCCAGCAGTGAAGCGGGCGCGAACACTGAAGCTTTCTTT. This chain uses TRBV6-1 with TRBJ1-1; D uncertain. The CDR3 extends over 14 amino acids. Germline CDR1 is MNHNS and CDR2 is SASEGT. The germline V and J ends were trimmed by 0 bases and 1 base, with 6 bases remaining between them.

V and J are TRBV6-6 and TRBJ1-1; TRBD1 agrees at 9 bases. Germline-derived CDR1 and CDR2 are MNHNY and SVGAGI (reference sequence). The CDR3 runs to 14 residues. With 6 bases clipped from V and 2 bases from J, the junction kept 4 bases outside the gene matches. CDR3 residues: CASSGQGRNTEAFF. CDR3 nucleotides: TGTGCCAGCAGCGGACAGGGGAGAAACACTGAAGCTTTCTTT.

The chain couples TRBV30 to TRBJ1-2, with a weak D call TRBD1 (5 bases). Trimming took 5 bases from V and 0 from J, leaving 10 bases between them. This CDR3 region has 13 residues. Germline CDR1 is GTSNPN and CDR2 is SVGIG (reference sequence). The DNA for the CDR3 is TGTGCCTGGGACGGGGGATCTAACTATGGCTACACCTTC. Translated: CAWDGGSNYGYTF.

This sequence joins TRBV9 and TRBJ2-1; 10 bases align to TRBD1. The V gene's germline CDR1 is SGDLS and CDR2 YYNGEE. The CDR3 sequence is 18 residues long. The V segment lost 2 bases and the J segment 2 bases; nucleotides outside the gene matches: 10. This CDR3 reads CASSVSSVGTGAYNEQFF. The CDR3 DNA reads TGTGCCAGCAGCGTCTCTTCCGTCGGGACAGGGGCCTACAATGAGCAGTTCTTC.